Following are 2 T cell receptor beta chains from one sample sequenced in a study of blood T cell repertoires in COVID-19. Method: immunoSEQ multiplex PCR; TCRdb's copy keeps in-frame clones and lacks some. The repertoire holds about 90,000 clones, with around nine tenths as singletons. Sequencing input: peripheral blood. All receptors derive from a woman in her sixties or seventies with acute or convalescent COVID-19.

The chain is built from TRBV28 and TRBJ1-2; D is ambiguous. V lost 6 bases and J 6 bases, leaving 14 bases between the germline ends. The CDR3 is 13 amino acids. Germline-derived CDR1 and CDR2 are MDHEN and SYDVKM. The CDR3: CASSIRSVDGYTF. The CDR3 DNA reads TGTGCCAGCAGCATCAGGTCCGTGGATGGCTACACCTTC.

The chain employs TRBV28 and TRBJ2-7; TRBD2 is a possible D gene (6 bases). Germline V CDR1 and CDR2: MDHEN, SYDVKM. The CDR3 has 16 amino acids. The ends were cut back, 7 bases at V and 0 bases at J, with 19 bases in the middle. CDR3 sequence: CASTTLAREFSYEQYF. CDR3 nucleotide sequence: TGTGCCAGCACCACGTTGGCGCGGGAATTCTCCTACGAGCAGTACTTC.